Listed here are 29 T cell receptor beta chains from one sample, sequenced in a study of blood T cell repertoires in COVID-19. Sequenced by immunoSEQ multiplex PCR; TCRdb stores in-frame clones only, minus some. The sample holds around 50,000 clones, under 95% seen once. Source material: peripheral blood. All receptors come from a man between 65 and 85 years old with active COVID-19.

This chain connects TRBV7-9 to TRBJ2-5, with D perhaps matching TRBD1 (5 bases). Germline CDR1 and CDR2: SEHNR and FQNEAQ (reference sequence). The CDR3 extends over 15 amino acids. V was shortened by 0 bases and J by 2 bases, with 10 bases between the two germline ends. CDR3: CASSLAETVQETQYF. In DNA, the CDR3 is TGTGCCAGCAGCTTAGCAGAGACAGTTCAAGAGACCCAGTACTTC. Complete variable domain (other parts from reference TRBV7-9 and TRBJ2-5): DTGVSQNPRHKITKRGQNVTFRCDPISEHNRLYWYRQTLGQGPEFLTYFQNEAQLEKSRLLSDRFSAERPKGSFSTLEIQRTEQGDSAMYLCASSLAETVQETQYFGPGTRLLVL.

The chain carries TRBV6-2 or TRBV6-3 and TRBJ2-2; 7 bases line up with TRBD2. The CDR3 runs 16 residues. Germline trimming cut 2 bases from V and 6 bases from J; bases unmatched to any gene: 9. Germline CDR1 MNHEY, CDR2 SVGEGT. In DNA, the CDR3 is TGTGCCAGCAGTTACGGCCAGCGGGACGGGGCCGGGGAGCTGTTTTTT. Its translation: CASSYGQRDGAGELFF.

V usage is TRBV19 and J usage is TRBJ1-1; 8 nucleotides agree with TRBD1. Germline CDR1 reads LNHDA; CDR2 reads SQIVND (reference sequence). The V gene end was trimmed by 2 bases and the J gene end by 1 base; junction bases not matched to a gene: 9. There are 17 residues in the CDR3. The chain's CDR3 is CASSIRGQGPKNTEAFF. The CDR3 nucleotides read TGTGCCAGTAGTATAAGAGGACAGGGCCCAAAGAACACTGAAGCTTTCTTT. Full variable domain (outside the CDR3, taken from reference TRBV19 and TRBJ1-1): DGGITQSPKYLFRKEGQNVTLSCEQNLNHDAMYWYRQDPGQGLRLIYYSQIVNDFQKGDIAEGYSVSREKKESFPLTVTSAQKNPTAFYLCASSIRGQGPKNTEAFFGQGTRLTVV.

CDR3 sequence (DNA): TGTGCCAGTAGTATACGAGGGAGCGGCTACACCTTC. Translated: CASSIRGSGYTF. The chain couples TRBV19 to TRBJ1-2; no clear D. Between the trimmed V and J ends, which lost 2 bases and 8 bases, there was a span of 9 bases. Germline assignment: CDR1 LNHDA and CDR2 SQIVND (reference sequence). The CDR3 extends over 12 amino acids. The entire variable domain, with the rest obtained from reference TRBV19 and TRBJ1-2, is as follows: DGGITQSPKYLFRKEGQNVTLSCEQNLNHDAMYWYRQDPGQGLRLIYYSQIVNDFQKGDIAEGYSVSREKKESFPLTVTSAQKNPTAFYLCASSIRGSGYTFGSGTRLTVV.

V gene TRBV18 combines with J gene TRBJ2-5; 13 positions agree with TRBD2. The CDR3 runs 16 residues. Germline V gene sequence: CDR1 KGHSH, CDR2 LQKENI. The V segment lost 5 bases and the J segment 2 bases; nucleotides outside the gene matches: 5. The CDR3 DNA follows: TGTGCCAGCTCAAAGGGGACTAGCGGGGCTCAAGAGACCCAGTACTTC. This codes for CASSKGTSGAQETQYF.

This chain joins TRBV19 and TRBJ2-7, with TRBD2 as a possible D gene (5 bases). The V and J ends lost 3 bases and 3 bases respectively, with 18 bases between them. Germline values: CDR1 LNHDA, CDR2 SQIVND (reference sequence). This CDR3 is built from 16 residues. Written as DNA, the CDR3 is TGTGCCAGTAGTATGTTAGGGCAGGCGGGCGGCTACGAGCAGTACTTC. It is translated as CASSMLGQAGGYEQYF.

This chain joins TRBV4-3 and TRBJ2-5; D perhaps matches TRBD1 (5 bases). V lost 5 bases, J lost 1 base, and 8 bases lay in between. This CDR3 comprises 13 residues. The germline V gene has CDR1 LGHNA and CDR2 YSLEER. CDR3 sequence: CASSAQVQETQYF. The CDR3 coding sequence is TGCGCCAGCAGCGCACAGGTCCAAGAGACCCAGTACTTC.

The chain combines TRBV11-2 with TRBJ2-5, with D tentatively TRBD1 (6 bases). From germline, CDR1 is SGHAT and CDR2 FQNNGV. Trimming pared 5 bases from V and 4 bases from J, leaving 11 bases between. The CDR3 spans 13 residues. The CDR3 sequence: CASSRTEGETQYF. CDR3 nucleotide sequence: TGTGCCAGCAGCCGGACAGAGGGAGAGACCCAGTACTTC.

This chain uses TRBV28 with TRBJ2-6; a weak D match, TRBD1 (5 bases). Trimming took off 6 bases at V and 2 bases at J, with 14 bases between the two ends. The germline V gene encodes CDR1 MDHEN and CDR2 SYDVKM. There are 16 residues in the CDR3. CDR3 in DNA: TGTGCCAGCAGCCGTAACAGGAACCCTGGGGCCAACGTCCTGACTTTC. This sequence encodes CASSRNRNPGANVLTF.

The rearrangement joins TRBV6-5 to TRBJ1-6, with D possibly being TRBD1 (6 bases). V lost 8 bases and J 6 bases, leaving 14 bases between the germline ends. This CDR3 spans 14 amino acids. CDR1 MNHEY and CDR2 SVGAGI come from the germline V gene. The CDR3 nucleotides read TGTGCCAGCGGCGAAAGGGGGATTAATTCACCCCTCCACTTT. Amino acids: CASGERGINSPLHF.

This chain connects TRBV12-5 to TRBJ2-1, with D possibly matching TRBD1 (6 bases). Germline values: CDR1 LGHNT, CDR2 FRNRAP. Trimming took off 3 bases at V and 4 bases at J, with 13 bases between the two ends. CDR3 size: 15 residues. CDR3 sequence (DNA): TGTGCTAGTGGTTTTTTGGAAGGGGGATACAATGAGCAGTTCTTC. This sequence encodes CASGFLEGGYNEQFF.

This chain links TRBV10-3 with TRBJ2-5; 9 bases are shared with TRBD2. Per germline, CDR1 ENHRY and CDR2 SYGVKD. J was trimmed by 4 bases and V by 4 bases; bases with no gene match: 7. There are 15 residues in the CDR3. CDR3 sequence reads: CAISANSGGRETQYF. CDR3 DNA sequence: TGTGCCATCAGTGCGAATAGCGGGGGTCGAGAGACCCAGTACTTC.

V is TRBV21-1 and J is TRBJ1-5; TRBD1, as called in the table, went unchecked against the DNA. TRBV21-1 is tagged as a pseudogene. The CDR3 is 11 amino acids. CDR3 coding DNA: TGTGCCAGCAGACAAGATCAGCCCCAGCATTTT. Translation: CASRQDQPQHF.

The chain has TRBV7-9 and TRBJ2-5; possibly TRBD1 for D (6 bases). The CDR3 sequence is 13 residues long. V was trimmed by 2 bases and J by 5 bases, leaving 9 bases between them. Per germline, CDR1 SEHNR and CDR2 FQNEAQ (reference sequence). The CDR3 DNA reads TGTGCCAGCAGCTTAACAGGGTTGGAGACCCAGTACTTC. Translating gives CASSLTGLETQYF.

This chain links TRBV4-3 with TRBJ2-3; 8 nucleotides agree with TRBD2. Unmatched junction bases numbered 7, after V lost 1 base and J lost 4 bases. The CDR3 loop spans 16 amino acids. Per germline, CDR1 LGHNA and CDR2 YSLEER. CDR3 residues: CASSQVAGGRADTQYF. The CDR3 coding sequence is TGCGCCAGCAGCCAAGTGGCGGGGGGCCGCGCAGATACGCAGTATTTT.

V is TRBV30 and J is TRBJ2-5; no definite D call. Germline assignment: CDR1 GTSNPN and CDR2 SVGIG (reference sequence). Deletions cut 0 bases from V and 3 bases from J, with 8 bases between. The CDR3 sequence is 13 residues long. CDR3 DNA: TGTGCCTGGAGTGTATTAGGAGAAGAGACCCAGTACTTC. This encodes CAWSVLGEETQYF.

The chain links TRBV9 to TRBJ1-2; maybe TRBD1 (5 bases). The V gene lost 4 bases and the J gene lost 5 bases, with 12 bases spanning the gap. CDR3 length equals 13 residues. Per germline, CDR1 SGDLS and CDR2 YYNGEE. CDR3 sequence: CASSSRASYGYTF. The DNA of the CDR3 is TGTGCCAGCAGCTCCAGGGCGTCATATGGCTACACCTTC.

The V gene is TRBV5-1, the J gene TRBJ1-5; 9 bases are shared with TRBD1. Germline CDR1 and CDR2: SGHRS and YFSETQ. Germline trimming cut 4 bases from V and 2 bases from J; bases unmatched to any gene: 1. The CDR3 is 14 residues long. The CDR3 DNA reads as TGCGCCAGCAGCCGGACAGGGGGCAATCAGCCCCAGCATTTT. As protein: CASSRTGGNQPQHF. The variable domain in full, with the rest retrieved from reference TRBV5-1 and TRBJ1-5, is KAGVTQTPRYLIKTRGQQVTLSCSPISGHRSVSWYQQTPGQGLQFLFEYFSETQRNKGNFPGRFSGRQFSNSRSEMNVSTLELGDSALYLCASSRTGGNQPQHFGDGTRLSIL.

This chain connects TRBV29-1 to TRBJ2-3; D gene uncertain. The length of the CDR3 is 12 residues. The germline CDR1 and CDR2 sequences are SQVTM and ANQGSEA. V dropped 3 bases and J dropped 4 bases, with 8 bases sitting between them. In DNA form, the CDR3 reads TGCAGCGTTGATTTAGTCTCAGATACGCAGTATTTT. Its protein product is CSVDLVSDTQYF.

V is TRBV4-1 and J is TRBJ2-5, with D possibly being TRBD1 (6 bases). Germline values: CDR1 MGHRA, CDR2 YSYEKL. This CDR3 spans 15 amino acids. V lost 5 bases, J lost 4 bases, and 17 bases lay in between. The CDR3 region has the DNA TGCGCCAGCAGCTCGAAGACTGACAGGCGAGAGACCCAGTACTTC. Translating it yields CASSSKTDRRETQYF.

The CDR3 is CASSQQGPNQPQHF. DNA of the CDR3: TGTGCCAGCAGTCAACAGGGCCCCAATCAGCCCCAGCATTTT. The chain recombines TRBV6-5 with TRBJ1-5, with a weak D call TRBD1 (6 bases). V lost 5 bases, J lost 3 bases, and 11 bases lay in between. Germline V CDR1 and CDR2: MNHEY, SVGAGI. The CDR3 extends over 14 amino acids.

V is TRBV7-9 and J is TRBJ2-5; 12 bases are a match to TRBD1. The CDR3 spans 17 residues. Germline CDR1 reads SEHNR; CDR2 reads FQNEAQ (reference sequence). Losses at the gene ends were 0 bases for V and 5 bases for J; bases not matched to a gene: 7. CDR3 region: CASSLAGTGGFRETQYF. CDR3 in DNA: TGTGCCAGCAGCTTAGCGGGGACAGGGGGCTTTCGGGAGACCCAGTACTTC.

V gene TRBV9 combines with J gene TRBJ1-2, with 8 positions matching TRBD1. This CDR3 region has 16 residues. With 4 bases clipped from V and 1 base from J, the junction kept 9 bases outside the gene matches. Per germline, CDR1 SGDLS and CDR2 YYNGEE. CDR3 loop: CASSPRQGADNYGYTF. DNA of the CDR3: TGTGCCAGCAGCCCCCGGCAGGGGGCGGATAACTATGGCTACACCTTC.

V is TRBV19 and J is TRBJ2-1; the D gene is possibly TRBD2 (6 bases). In germline, CDR1 is LNHDA, CDR2 SQIVND (reference sequence). V shed 4 bases and J shed 5 bases, with 18 bases lying between them. The CDR3 loop spans 16 amino acids. The CDR3: CASSTSRQGGHNEQFF. Written as DNA, the CDR3 is TGTGCCAGTAGTACCTCCCGACAAGGAGGGCACAATGAGCAGTTCTTC.

The V and J genes are TRBV6-5 and TRBJ1-1, with D uncertain. The V and J ends lost 6 bases and 0 bases respectively, with 8 bases between them. The CDR3 totals 13 residues. Per the germline V gene, CDR1 is MNHEY and CDR2 is SVGAGI. CDR3 sequence (DNA): TGTGCCAGCAGGACGACAATGAACACTGAAGCTTTCTTT. This encodes CASRTTMNTEAFF.

The CDR3 DNA reads TGTGCCAGCAGCCAAGGGACTAGCGGGTCTTATACCGGGGAGCTGTTTTTT. Encoded protein: CASSQGTSGSYTGELFF. J is TRBJ2-2 and V is TRBV3-1 (or the pseudogene TRBV3-2); 11 nucleotides match TRBD2. Trimming took 1 base from V and 5 from J; bases not matched to a gene: 6. CDR1 is LGHDT and CDR2 is YNNKEL in the germline V gene (reference sequence). This CDR3 is built from 17 residues.

The chain links TRBV2 to TRBJ1-1, with D perhaps matching TRBD1 (5 bases). The V gene's germline CDR1 is SNHLY and CDR2 FYNNEI. The CDR3 runs 14 residues. Trimming removed 4 bases at V and 1 base at J, with 10 bases between. The CDR3 DNA reads as TGTGCCAGCAGTGTGCGGGGGAGGAACACTGAAGCTTTCTTT. Translated: CASSVRGRNTEAFF.

This rearrangement joins TRBV5-1 to TRBJ2-5; 7 bases are shared with TRBD1. V shed 0 bases and J 4 bases; nucleotides not matched to a gene: 6. The germline gives CDR1 SGHRS, CDR2 YFSETQ. The CDR3 consists of 15 residues. The CDR3 nucleotides are TGCGCCAGCAGCTTGGTTTCAGGGGGTTTAGAGACCCAGTACTTC. As protein: CASSLVSGGLETQYF.

CDR3 sequence reads: CASSHPGLGNEQFF. CDR3 bases: TGCGCCAGCAGCCACCCGGGACTCGGCAATGAGCAGTTCTTC. The chain joins TRBV4-1 to TRBJ2-1; tentative D call: TRBD2 (6 bases). Germline V gene lookup returns CDR1 MGHRA and CDR2 YSYEKL. Trimming shortened V by 3 bases and J by 6 bases, and 12 bases separated the two germline ends. The length of the CDR3 is 14 residues.